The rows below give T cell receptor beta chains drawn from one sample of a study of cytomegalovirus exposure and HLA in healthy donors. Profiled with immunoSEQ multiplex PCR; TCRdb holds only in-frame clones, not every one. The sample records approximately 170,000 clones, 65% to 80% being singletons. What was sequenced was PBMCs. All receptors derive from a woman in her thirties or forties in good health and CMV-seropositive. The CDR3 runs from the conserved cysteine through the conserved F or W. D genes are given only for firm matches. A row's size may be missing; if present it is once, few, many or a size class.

CDR3 protein: CASSMGLQETQYF
CDR3 DNA: TGTGCCAGCAGCATGGGACTTCAAGAGACCCAGTACTTC
CDR3 length: 13
V gene: TRBV7-2
clone size: NA
J gene: TRBJ2-5
D gene: NA

CDR3 protein: CASRLSRAGYGYTF
CDR3 DNA: TGTGCCAGTAGGTTATCGAGGGCCGGGTATGGCTACACCTTC
CDR3 length: 14
V gene: TRBV19
clone size: NA
J gene: TRBJ1-2
D gene: NA

CDR3 protein: CASSPPGKLFF
CDR3 DNA: TGTGCCAGCAGCCCCCCCGGGAAACTGTTTTTT
CDR3 length: 11
V gene: TRBV5-6
clone size: NA
J gene: TRBJ1-4
D gene: NA

CDR3 protein: CASSPPEGPSKTQYF
CDR3 DNA: TGTGCCAGCTCACCACCGGAGGGACCAAGTAAGACCCAGTACTTC
CDR3 length: 15
V gene: TRBV18
clone size: NA
J gene: TRBJ2-5
D gene: NA

CDR3 protein: CAISAAGTGAYNEQFF
CDR3 DNA: TGTGCCATCAGTGCCGCCGGGACAGGGGCCTACAATGAGCAGTTCTTC
CDR3 length: 16
V gene: TRBV10-3
clone size: NA
J gene: TRBJ2-1
D gene: TRBD1

CDR3 protein: CASSPLSRVDTGELFF
CDR3 DNA: TGTGCCAGCTCACCACTTTCCAGGGTGGACACCGGGGAGCTGTTTTTT
CDR3 length: 16
V gene: TRBV18
clone size: NA
J gene: TRBJ2-2
D gene: NA

CDR3 protein: CASSVAYRGDIQYF
CDR3 DNA: TGTGCCAGCAGCGTAGCTTACAGGGGTGACATTCAGTACTTC
CDR3 length: 14
V gene: TRBV9
clone size: NA
J gene: TRBJ2-4
D gene: TRBD1

CDR3 protein: CASSDLGQGNNSPLHF
CDR3 DNA: TGCGCCAGCAGTGACCTAGGACAGGGGAATAATTCACCCCTCCACTTT
CDR3 length: 16
V gene: TRBV10-2
clone size: NA
J gene: TRBJ1-6
D gene: TRBD1

CDR3 protein: CSVGGQGETQYF
CDR3 DNA: TGCAGCGTTGGGGGACAGGGAGAGACCCAGTACTTC
CDR3 length: 12
V gene: TRBV29-1
clone size: NA
J gene: TRBJ2-5
D gene: TRBD1

CDR3 protein: CASSQGLGSNYEQYF
CDR3 DNA: TGCGCCAGCAGCCAAGGTCTGGGCAGCAACTACGAGCAGTACTTC
CDR3 length: 15
V gene: TRBV4-1
clone size: few
J gene: TRBJ2-7
D gene: NA

CDR3 protein: CASSQGQGSSPLHF
CDR3 DNA: TGTGCCAGCTCACAAGGACAGGGGAGTTCACCCCTCCACTTT
CDR3 length: 14
V gene: TRBV18
clone size: once
J gene: TRBJ1-6
D gene: TRBD1

CDR3 protein: CASSPRDTGELFF
CDR3 DNA: TGTGCCAGCAGCCCTCGAGACACCGGGGAGCTGTTTTTT
CDR3 length: 13
V gene: TRBV11-2
clone size: NA
J gene: TRBJ2-2
D gene: NA

CDR3 protein: CASSSPGQGSYEQYF
CDR3 DNA: TGTGCCAGCAGCTCCCCGGGACAGGGCTCCTACGAGCAGTACTTC
CDR3 length: 15
V gene: TRBV5-6
clone size: NA
J gene: TRBJ2-7
D gene: TRBD1

CDR3 protein: CASSSGTGGVGSYEQYF
CDR3 DNA: TGTGCCAGCAGCTCCGGGACAGGGGGCGTCGGCTCCTACGAGCAGTACTTC
CDR3 length: 17
V gene: TRBV7-9
clone size: NA
J gene: TRBJ2-7
D gene: TRBD1

CDR3 protein: CASSYRSSTDTQYF
CDR3 DNA: TGTGCCAGCAGTTACCGGTCTAGCACAGATACGCAGTATTTT
CDR3 length: 14
V gene: TRBV6-5
clone size: NA
J gene: TRBJ2-3
D gene: NA

CDR3 protein: CASSQDITGSYEQYF
CDR3 DNA: TGTGCCAGCAGCCAAGATATAACAGGGTCCTACGAGCAGTACTTC
CDR3 length: 15
V gene: TRBV14
clone size: NA
J gene: TRBJ2-7
D gene: NA

CDR3 protein: CASSQAASGSLPRQETQYF
CDR3 DNA: TGCGCCAGCAGCCAAGCGGCTAGCGGGAGCCTTCCGAGGCAAGAGACCCAGTACTTC
CDR3 length: 19
V gene: TRBV4-3
clone size: NA
J gene: TRBJ2-5
D gene: TRBD2

CDR3 protein: CASSLPPGQSYGYTF
CDR3 DNA: TGTGCCAGCTCCCTTCCTCCGGGACAGTCCTATGGCTACACCTTC
CDR3 length: 15
V gene: TRBV18
clone size: NA
J gene: TRBJ1-2
D gene: TRBD1

CDR3 protein: CASSLDLQGRNGYTF
CDR3 DNA: TGTGCCAGCAGCTTAGACCTCCAGGGGCGAAATGGCTACACCTTC
CDR3 length: 15
V gene: TRBV7-2
clone size: NA
J gene: TRBJ1-2
D gene: NA

CDR3 protein: CASSLDPSSTTTNEKLFF
CDR3 DNA: TGTGCCAGCAGCTTAGATCCGAGCTCAACCACAACTAATGAAAAACTGTTTTTT
CDR3 length: 18
V gene: TRBV7-9
clone size: NA
J gene: TRBJ1-4
D gene: NA

CDR3 protein: CASSDHSGANVLTF
CDR3 DNA: TGTGCCAGCAGTGACCACTCTGGGGCCAACGTCCTGACTTTC
CDR3 length: 14
V gene: TRBV6-4
clone size: NA
J gene: TRBJ2-6
D gene: NA

CDR3 protein: CASSQQGAGETQYF
CDR3 DNA: TGTGCCAGCAGCCAGCAGGGGGCGGGGGAGACCCAGTACTTC
CDR3 length: 14
V gene: TRBV5-4
clone size: NA
J gene: TRBJ2-5
D gene: TRBD1

CDR3 protein: CASSVEHWPGNEQFF
CDR3 DNA: TGTGCCAGCAGCGTCGAGCACTGGCCGGGCAATGAGCAGTTCTTC
CDR3 length: 15
V gene: TRBV9
clone size: NA
J gene: TRBJ2-1
D gene: NA

CDR3 protein: CATSGGIYTDTQYF
CDR3 DNA: TGTGCCACCAGCGGCGGAATATACACAGATACGCAGTATTTT
CDR3 length: 14
V gene: TRBV15
clone size: few
J gene: TRBJ2-3
D gene: NA

CDR3 protein: CASSWGQGYGYTF
CDR3 DNA: TGTGCCAGCAGTTGGGGACAGGGATATGGCTACACCTTC
CDR3 length: 13
V gene: TRBV28
clone size: NA
J gene: TRBJ1-2
D gene: TRBD1

CDR3 protein: CASTPANTGELFF
CDR3 DNA: TGTGCCAGCACCCCAGCGAACACCGGGGAGCTGTTTTTT
CDR3 length: 13
V gene: TRBV2
clone size: NA
J gene: TRBJ2-2
D gene: NA

CDR3 protein: CASSYSGQQETQYF
CDR3 DNA: TGTGCCAGCAGTTACTCGGGACAGCAAGAGACCCAGTACTTC
CDR3 length: 14
V gene: TRBV6-6
clone size: NA
J gene: TRBJ2-5
D gene: TRBD1

CDR3 protein: CASSRVAGAYNEQFF
CDR3 DNA: TGCGCCAGCAGCCGAGTAGCGGGAGCCTACAATGAGCAGTTCTTC
CDR3 length: 15
V gene: TRBV4-1
clone size: NA
J gene: TRBJ2-1
D gene: TRBD2

CDR3 protein: CAGGTGEVDEQFF
CDR3 DNA: TGTGCCGGGGGGACAGGGGAGGTCGATGAGCAGTTCTTC
CDR3 length: 13
V gene: TRBV2
clone size: NA
J gene: TRBJ2-1
D gene: TRBD1

CDR3 protein: CASSPGSLSYNEQFF
CDR3 DNA: TGTGCCAGCAGCCCCGGGTCACTCTCCTACAATGAGCAGTTCTTC
CDR3 length: 15
V gene: TRBV6-5
clone size: NA
J gene: TRBJ2-1
D gene: NA

CDR3 protein: CSVRGFTEAFF
CDR3 DNA: TGCAGCGTGAGGGGGTTCACTGAAGCTTTCTTT
CDR3 length: 11
V gene: TRBV29-1
clone size: NA
J gene: TRBJ1-1
D gene: NA

CDR3 protein: CASSYSLDSPYEQYF
CDR3 DNA: TGCGCCAGCAGCTACTCCCTAGACAGCCCCTACGAGCAGTACTTC
CDR3 length: 15
V gene: TRBV5-1
clone size: NA
J gene: TRBJ2-7
D gene: NA

CDR3 protein: CASSRLAGKDNEQFF
CDR3 DNA: TGTGCCAGCAGCCGACTAGCGGGAAAAGACAATGAGCAGTTCTTC
CDR3 length: 15
V gene: TRBV6-5
clone size: NA
J gene: TRBJ2-1
D gene: TRBD2

CDR3 protein: CASSQDGTGAYEQYF
CDR3 DNA: TGCGCCAGCAGCCAAGATGGGACAGGAGCCTACGAGCAGTACTTC
CDR3 length: 15
V gene: TRBV4-3
clone size: NA
J gene: TRBJ2-7
D gene: TRBD1

CDR3 protein: CASSVGGQGGEQYF
CDR3 DNA: TGTGCCAGCAGCGTAGGAGGACAGGGGGGCGAGCAGTACTTC
CDR3 length: 14
V gene: TRBV9
clone size: NA
J gene: TRBJ2-7
D gene: TRBD1

CDR3 protein: CASSSTRYGYTF
CDR3 DNA: TGTGCCAGCAGTTCAACTAGGTATGGCTACACCTTC
CDR3 length: 12
V gene: TRBV28
clone size: NA
J gene: TRBJ1-2
D gene: NA

CDR3 protein: CASSPDRLYGYTF
CDR3 DNA: TGTGCCAGCAGTCCGGACAGGCTGTATGGCTACACCTTC
CDR3 length: 13
V gene: TRBV6-5
clone size: few
J gene: TRBJ1-2
D gene: TRBD1

CDR3 protein: CASSARTGGYEQYF
CDR3 DNA: TGTGCCAGCAGCGCCCGGACAGGGGGCTACGAGCAGTACTTC
CDR3 length: 14
V gene: TRBV6-5
clone size: NA
J gene: TRBJ2-7
D gene: TRBD1

CDR3 protein: CASSARPGTSGSYEQFF
CDR3 DNA: TGTGCCAGCAGCGCCCGGCCCGGGACTAGCGGGAGTTATGAGCAGTTCTTC
CDR3 length: 17
V gene: TRBV9
clone size: NA
J gene: TRBJ2-1
D gene: TRBD2

CDR3 protein: CASENSLGGNTEAFF
CDR3 DNA: TGTGCCAGCGAAAACAGCCTCGGTGGGAACACTGAAGCTTTCTTT
CDR3 length: 15
V gene: TRBV28
clone size: NA
J gene: TRBJ1-1
D gene: NA

CDR3 protein: CASSIPGTSARGSYNEQFF
CDR3 DNA: TGTGCCAGTAGTATCCCCGGGACTAGCGCACGGGGATCCTACAATGAGCAGTTCTTC
CDR3 length: 19
V gene: TRBV19
clone size: NA
J gene: TRBJ2-1
D gene: TRBD2

CDR3 protein: CASSYSITANYGYTF
CDR3 DNA: TGTGCCAGCAGTTACTCAATAACAGCTAACTATGGCTACACCTTC
CDR3 length: 15
V gene: TRBV6-5
clone size: NA
J gene: TRBJ1-2
D gene: NA

CDR3 protein: CASSKESGAPYEQYF
CDR3 DNA: TGTGCCAGCAGTAAGGAAAGCGGAGCCCCCTACGAGCAGTACTTC
CDR3 length: 15
V gene: TRBV14
clone size: NA
J gene: TRBJ2-7
D gene: NA

CDR3 protein: CASSPRLARNEQFF
CDR3 DNA: TGTGCCAGTAGTCCGCGACTAGCGAGGAATGAGCAGTTCTTC
CDR3 length: 14
V gene: TRBV19
clone size: few
J gene: TRBJ2-1
D gene: TRBD2

CDR3 protein: CASSLGLAGGPDTQYF
CDR3 DNA: TGTGCCAGCAGCTTGGGGCTAGCGGGAGGGCCGGATACGCAGTATTTT
CDR3 length: 16
V gene: TRBV5-6
clone size: NA
J gene: TRBJ2-3
D gene: TRBD2

CDR3 protein: CASSYSGTAYGYTF
CDR3 DNA: TGTGCCAGCAGTTACTCGGGTACAGCCTATGGCTACACCTTC
CDR3 length: 14
V gene: TRBV6-5
clone size: NA
J gene: TRBJ1-2
D gene: NA

CDR3 protein: CASSSPGRGGAGELFF
CDR3 DNA: TGTGCCAGCAGCTCCCCGGGACGAGGGGGGGCCGGGGAGCTGTTTTTT
CDR3 length: 16
V gene: TRBV5-6
clone size: NA
J gene: TRBJ2-2
D gene: NA